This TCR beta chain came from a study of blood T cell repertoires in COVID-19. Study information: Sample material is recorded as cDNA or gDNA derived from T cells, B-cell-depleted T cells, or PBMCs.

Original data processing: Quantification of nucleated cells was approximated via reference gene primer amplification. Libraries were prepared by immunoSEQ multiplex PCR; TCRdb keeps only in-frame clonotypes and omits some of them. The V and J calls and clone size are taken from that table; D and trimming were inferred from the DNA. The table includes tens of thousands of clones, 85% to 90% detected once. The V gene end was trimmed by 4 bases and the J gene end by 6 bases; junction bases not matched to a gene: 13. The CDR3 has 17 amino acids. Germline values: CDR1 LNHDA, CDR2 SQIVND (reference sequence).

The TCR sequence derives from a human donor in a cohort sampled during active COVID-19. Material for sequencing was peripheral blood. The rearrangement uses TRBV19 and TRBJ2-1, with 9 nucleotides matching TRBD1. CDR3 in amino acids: CASSRVAGTGYINEQFF. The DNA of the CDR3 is TGTGCCAGTAGTAGGGTAGCCGGGACAGGGTATATCAATGAGCAGTTCTTC.